This TCR beta chain was sequenced during a study of cytomegalovirus exposure and HLA in healthy donors. Findings of the study overall: Most TCR sequences were seen very rarely across donors, but some public TCRs occurred in many. The likely origin of a cluster of highly shared sequence variants was a sequencing artifact.

The CDR3 contains 15 residues. Trimming took 5 bases from V and 1 from J, leaving 13 bases between them. Germline CDR1 is WNHNN and CDR2 is SYGVQD (reference sequence). Worth noting for this clone: Its antigen is undetermined.

A multiplex PCR was run with 60 Vbeta primers and 13 Jbeta primers. Assay: immunoSEQ multiplex PCR; the TCRdb copy retains only in-frame clones and omits some. The sample has roughly 140,000 clones; about 76% are singletons. The sample consisted of PBMCs. This TCR came from a young man in good health and CMV-seronegative. V usage is TRBV10-1 and J usage is TRBJ2-3, with D hard to call. CDR3 nucleotides: TGCGCCAGCAGTCAAGCCCTCCTGGGCACAGATACGCAGTATTTT. Its protein is CASSQALLGTDTQYF.